These T cell receptor beta chains were read from a single sample in a study of regulatory T cells in long-lasting Graves disease. TCRdb reprocessed the multiplex PCR reads via MiXCR and lists one record per CDR3 protein. The repertoire holds 450,000 or so distinct CDR3 sequences, approximately 22% seen once, with about an eighth in the top ten. The specimen was peripheral blood mononuclear cells (PBMCs), collected when the disease was refractory, from a patient treated with antithyroid drugs. The receptors originated from a female donor with Graves disease. Each CDR3 is given with its conserved first and last residue. The D gene is left open where the match is weak. Rows may omit the clone size; those that give it use once, few, many or a size class.

- - TRBJ2-3 TRBV7-3 CASSLGGTSTDTQYF TGTGCCAGCAGCTTAGGTGGTACTAGCACAGATACGCAGTATTTT
TRBD1 few TRBJ1-2 TRBV27 CASRGQGGDYDHTF TGTGCCAGCAGAGGACAGGGGGGCGACTATGACCACACCTTC
- - TRBJ1-1 TRBV28 CASSLADLNTEAFF TGTGCCAGCAGTTTAGCGGATTTGAACACTGAAGCTTTCTTT
- - TRBJ1-1 TRBV28 CASSSRGTGGTEAFF TGTGCCAGCAGTTCCAGGGGAACCGGGGGCACTGAAGCTTTCTTT
- once TRBJ2-3 TRBV27 CASSLVLSTDTQYF TGTGCCAGCAGTTTGGTTCTGAGCACAGATACGCAGTATTTT
- - TRBJ2-2 TRBV6-1 CAAGSKNTGELFF TGTGCCGCCGGTAGCAAGAACACCGGGGAGCTGTTTTTT
- few TRBJ1-1 TRBV7-2 CASSLALVMMNTEAFF TGTGCCAGCAGCTTAGCGCTCGTGATGATGAACACTGAAGCTTTCTTT
- many TRBJ2-5 TRBV10-3 CAIRVDGYETQYF TGTGCCATCAGGGTGGACGGATACGAGACCCAGTACTTC
- - TRBJ1-2 TRBV7-2 CASSQSGGTNYGYTF TGTGCCAGCTCGCAGTCCGGGGGGACAAACTATGGCTACACCTTC
TRBD1 - TRBJ2-7 TRBV20-1 CSASGQASYEQYF TGCAGTGCGAGCGGACAGGCCTCCTACGAGCAGTACTTC
- many TRBJ1-5 TRBV6-1 CASSEARGGGNQPQHF TGTGCCAGCAGTGAAGCGAGGGGGGGCGGCAATCAGCCCCAGCATTTT
TRBD2 few TRBJ2-7 TRBV20-1 CSAREGGERGYEQYF TGCAGTGCTAGAGAGGGGGGGGAAAGGGGCTACGAGCAGTACTTC
- many TRBJ2-5 TRBV28 CASSSGNQETQYF TGTGCCAGCAGTTCCGGAAATCAAGAGACCCAGTACTTC
- many TRBJ2-7 TRBV28 CASSLSWDSRTYEQYF TGTGCCAGCAGCCTCTCCTGGGACTCTCGGACCTACGAGCAGTACTTC
- few TRBJ1-5 TRBV6-1 CASSAQGYQPQHF TGTGCCAGCAGTGCCCAGGGATATCAGCCCCAGCATTTT
- once TRBJ1-1 TRBV3-1 CASSQETRGGAITEAFF TGTGCCAGCAGCCAGGAAACTCGGGGGGGGGCGATCACTGAAGCTTTCTTT
TRBD1 many TRBJ1-1 TRBV6-1 CASRGWTGVLNTEAFF TGTGCCAGCAGGGGCTGGACAGGGGTGTTGAACACTGAAGCTTTCTTT
- - TRBJ2-2 TRBV6-1 CALSDNTGELFF TGTGCCTTGTCGGATAACACCGGGGAGCTGTTTTTT
TRBD1 - TRBJ1-1 TRBV6-5 CASSYPGGKNTEAFF TGTGCCAGCAGTTATCCAGGGGGCAAGAACACTGAAGCTTTCTTT
- few TRBJ2-2 TRBV24-1 CATRESLNTGELFF TGTGCCACCAGAGAATCTTTGAACACCGGGGAGCTGTTTTTT
- few TRBJ1-3 TRBV7-6 CASSATGTTGNTIYF TGTGCCAGCAGCGCCACCGGGACCACTGGAAACACCATATATTTT
- few TRBJ1-5 TRBV19 CASSILPGTSNQPQHF TGTGCCAGTAGTATATTACCCGGGACGAGCAATCAGCCCCAGCATTTT
- many TRBJ1-2 TRBV2 CASSPPGRGGWGYTF TGTGCCAGCAGTCCCCCTGGCCGGGGGGGGTGGGGCTACACCTTC
TRBD1 many TRBJ2-5 TRBV2 CASSIQGLGETQYF TGTGCCAGCAGTATACAGGGGTTGGGTGAGACCCAGTACTTC
TRBD1 few TRBJ2-7 TRBV7-8 CASSSSRDRVRHPYYEQYF TGTGCCAGCAGCTCCTCTCGGGACAGGGTTAGACATCCCTACTACGAGCAGTACTTC
- few TRBJ2-2 TRBV27 CASSTPANTGELFF TGTGCCAGCAGTACTCCCGCGAACACCGGGGAGCTGTTTTTT
- - TRBJ2-2 TRBV5-1 CASSLEGGSTGELFF TGCGCCAGCAGCTTGGAGGGGGGCAGCACCGGGGAGCTGTTTTTT
- few TRBJ2-7 TRBV5-5 CASSSLGGSSGYEQYF TGTGCCAGCAGCTCCCTAGGGGGGTCTAGCGGATACGAGCAGTACTTC
- many TRBJ2-2 TRBV9 CASRTSNTGELFF TGTGCCAGCAGAACCTCGAACACCGGGGAGCTGTTTTTT
- - TRBJ2-5 TRBV5-1 CASSLRTDEKTQYF TGCGCCAGCAGCTTAAGGACGGATGAGAAGACCCAGTACTTC
TRBD1 many TRBJ1-4 TRBV28 CASSPLRDRDEKLFF TGTGCCAGCAGTCCCCTCCGGGACAGGGATGAAAAACTGTTTTTT
- many TRBJ1-6 TRBV20-1 CSAIRTDNSPLHF TGCAGTGCTATCCGGACAGATAATTCACCCCTCCACTTT